The rows below give T cell receptor beta chains drawn from one sample of a study of patients and donors after allogeneic stem cell transplantation. A single record per CDR3 protein comes from TCRdb applying MiXCR to the RT-PCR reads. The sample holds over 150,000 distinct CDR3 sequences, about 29% seen once. The sequencing sample was made of blood, either unsorted or a sorted T cell fraction (not recorded which). All receptors derive from a human donor who was either an allogeneic HSCT recipient or a stem cell or donor lymphocyte infusion donor (not recorded which). It is not recorded whose cells these are; they may come from a transplant donor. The conserved cysteine and the conserved F or W are not part of the CDR3 here. Not every row has a clone size; where given, it reads once, few, many or a size class.

TRBV7-2	TRBJ1-4	NA	ASSFFGQGGFGKLF
TRBV10-3	TRBJ1-1	few	AISESSVLNTEAF
TRBV5-1	TRBJ1-2	many	ASSPGQGAIDYGYT
TRBV7-9	TRBJ2-6	NA	ASSFPPSVLT
TRBV27	TRBJ1-5	few	ASRPGQPGNQPQH
TRBV29-1	TRBJ2-2	NA	SVWAQQGKTAGELF
TRBV20-1	TRBJ1-1	NA	SAENRGLFTEAF
TRBV29-1	TRBJ1-2	many	SVEEPRNYGYT
TRBV4-1	TRBJ1-3	few	ASSQERGVAGGNTIY
TRBV7-9	TRBJ2-2	NA	ASSSYTPNTGELF
TRBV20-1	TRBJ2-1	NA	SAGGSGSSYNEQF
TRBV4-2	TRBJ2-7	few	ASSQEREQY
TRBV10-2	TRBJ1-5	many	ASSEVYSNQPQH
TRBV11-3	TRBJ2-5	few	ASSLVGGQETQY
TRBV5-1	TRBJ2-5	few	ASSQNIIQETQY
TRBV6-5	TRBJ1-1	few	ASSYSYSTEAF
TRBV28	TRBJ1-5	few	ASSLWGQPLGQPQH
TRBV7-6	TRBJ2-3	few	ASSLDAHTDTQY
TRBV7-2	TRBJ1-1	few	ASTFGAYTEAF
TRBV5-6	TRBJ1-5	NA	ASSLMRDPYSNQPQH
TRBV9	TRBJ2-1	few	ASSARLAPYNEQF
TRBV29-1	TRBJ2-2	NA	SVLRNTGELF
TRBV7-9	TRBJ1-1	few	ASSLKRQRAGPSSEAF
TRBV19	TRBJ1-2	few	ASSISGAGGYT
TRBV20-1	TRBJ2-7	NA	SARDPLGVRRSEQY
TRBV5-6	TRBJ1-5	few	ASSLAGGRQPQH
TRBV30	TRBJ2-7	NA	AWSMGGSYEQY
TRBV6-5	TRBJ1-1	many	ASSYWGRNTEAF
TRBV3-1	TRBJ2-5	NA	ASSQDPETQY
TRBV5-1	TRBJ2-1	once	ASSAQGREQF
TRBV7-3	TRBJ2-6	once	ASRGSGPGANVLT
TRBV6-5	TRBJ2-1	few	ASSYRTSRGDEQF
TRBV4-3	TRBJ2-3	NA	ASSQEGQGGTDTQY
TRBV7-9	TRBJ1-1	few	ASSPPGGGGTEAF
TRBV20-1	TRBJ2-7	once	SARLETSFPYEQY
TRBV30	TRBJ2-7	NA	AWGQGGSSYEQY
TRBV20-1	TRBJ1-2	NA	SARDTFGLRGYT
TRBV20-1	TRBJ2-3	NA	SARVAGGGTDTQY
TRBV5-1	TRBJ1-1	many	ASSLQGAPAVTEAF
TRBV2	TRBJ2-7	NA	ASSEGGSGSREQY
TRBV24-1	TRBJ1-5	many	ATSDFYSNQPQH
TRBV5-1	TRBJ1-6	NA	ASSLDGQGVTSPLH
TRBV29-1	TRBJ2-7	NA	SVLRGRYEQY
TRBV20-1	TRBJ2-1	NA	SARYNEQF
TRBV6-5	TRBJ1-1	few	ASTNGPGTEAF
TRBV12-3/TRBV12-4	TRBJ1-1	NA	ASSFVVRGEAF
TRBV28	TRBJ1-1	NA	ASSLITNTEAF
TRBV11-2	TRBJ2-2	NA	ASSRRGAATGELF
TRBV29-1	TRBJ1-1	many	SVGRGDTEAF
TRBV5-1	TRBJ1-3	NA	ASSTGTASGNTIY
TRBV27	TRBJ2-3	few	ASSFRDRDTDTQY
TRBV20-1	TRBJ2-1	NA	SARVQTSRNEQF
TRBV5-1	TRBJ2-1	NA	ASSLVGLAASYNEQF
TRBV7-9	TRBJ1-2	NA	ASSPAAGTPLGYT
TRBV4-1	TRBJ2-7	NA	ASSQIAGGSSSYEQY
TRBV7-8	TRBJ1-1	few	ASSKDGRVNTEAF
TRBV20-1	TRBJ2-5	once	SAIDLPGGAETQY
TRBV12-3/TRBV12-4	TRBJ2-7	NA	ASSLDREYYEQY
TRBV6-2/TRBV6-3	TRBJ1-5	few	ASRGRGNQPQH
TRBV20-1	TRBJ1-2	few	SARSGRGYT